Below are 31 T cell receptor beta chains sequenced from a single sample in a study of T cells after yellow fever vaccination. MiXCR, applied by TCRdb to the 5' RACE reads, yields one record per CDR3 protein. The sample holds a few hundred thousand distinct CDR3 sequences, roughly 12% seen once. Sample: PBMCs, taken on the day of the first yellow fever vaccination. The receptors derive from a man aged 18 to 29 who received the YFV17D yellow fever vaccine.

The CDR3 region has the DNA TGCGCCAGCAGCCGGCTAGCGGGGATCAACTACGAGCAGTACGTC. It yields the protein CASSRLAGINYEQYV. The rearrangement uses TRBV4-1 and TRBJ2-7; 9 nucleotides align to TRBD2. The germline V gene encodes CDR1 MGHRA and CDR2 YSYEKL. The CDR3 has 15 amino acids. V dropped 4 bases and J dropped 3; count of bases not matched to a gene: 7.

The gene calls are TRBV28 and TRBJ2-7; possible D gene TRBD1, 6 bases. Between the trimmed V and J ends, which lost 10 bases and 0 bases, there was a span of 13 bases. Germline loops: CDR1 MDHEN, CDR2 SYDVKM. The CDR3 sequence is 13 residues long. CDR3 sequence reads: CATRQEPSYEQYV. CDR3 DNA: TGTGCCACCAGACAGGAGCCCTCCTACGAGCAGTACGTC.

This clonotype was recorded at least ten times. CDR3 region: CASSWGPDRGDTGELFF. Here the CDR3 DNA reads TGTGCCAGCAGCTGGGGACCCGACAGGGGCGACACCGGGGAGCTGTTTTTT. The gene calls are TRBV5-5 and TRBJ2-2, with 8 bases matching TRBD1. With V trimmed by 3 bases and J by 3 bases, 10 bases remained unmatched. This CDR3 comprises 17 residues. CDR1 is SGHKS, CDR2 YYEKEE, per germline (reference sequence).

The rearrangement uses TRBV7-6 and TRBJ2-7; TRBD2 matches at 10 bases. Germline V gene sequence: CDR1 SGHVS, CDR2 FNYEAQ. Losses at the gene ends were 5 bases for V and 0 bases for J; bases not matched to a gene: 7. The CDR3 is 16 residues long. The CDR3 nucleotides are TGTGCCAGCAGCGTCTCTAGCGGGAGAAGCTCCTACGAGCAGTACTTC. Amino acid sequence: CASSVSSGRSSYEQYF.

This clonotype was detected many times. V usage is TRBV9 and J usage is TRBJ2-3; D is unresolved. Germline assignment: CDR1 SGDLS and CDR2 YYNGEE. V lost 0 bases, J lost 0 bases, and 5 bases lay in between. The CDR3 has 14 residues. DNA for the CDR3: TGTGCCAGCAGCGTAGGTGGTAGCACAGATACGCAGTATTTT. Translating it yields CASSVGGSTDTQYF.

The chain is built from TRBV9 and TRBJ2-3; 9 bases match TRBD1. V shed 4 bases, J shed 3 bases, and the junction held 9 bases outside the gene matches. The length of the CDR3 is 16 residues. Germline CDR1 SGDLS, CDR2 YYNGEE. CDR3 DNA sequence: TGTGCCAGCAGCAGATCGGGACAGGGCGCTACAGATACGCAGTATTTT. Translating gives CASSRSGQGATDTQYF.

The chain is built from TRBV7-2 and TRBJ2-7; D is possibly TRBD2 (6 bases). This CDR3 contains 14 residues. CDR1 is SGHTA, CDR2 FQGNSA, per germline. V was cut by 3 bases and J by 2 bases, with 11 bases left in between. CDR3 bases: TGTGCCAGCAGCTTGGGACTCGCTACCTACGAGCAGTACTTC. Amino acid sequence: CASSLGLATYEQYF. The entire variable domain, with the rest obtained from reference TRBV7-2 and TRBJ2-7, is as follows: GAGVSQSPSNKVTEKGKDVELRCDPISGHTALYWYRQSLGQGLEFLIYFQGNSAPDKSGLPSDRFSAERTGGSVSTLTIQRTQQEDSAVYLCASSLGLATYEQYFGPGTRLTVT.

The V call is TRBV20-1, the J call TRBJ2-5, with D perhaps assigned TRBD1 or TRBD2 (6 bases each). Germline assignment: CDR1 DFQATT and CDR2 SNEGSKA (reference sequence). The CDR3 has 11 residues. V dropped 6 bases and J dropped 7 bases, with 12 bases sitting between them. Here the CDR3 DNA reads TGCAGTGCAGGGGGGCTTGGGACCCAGTACTTC. Its protein product is CSAGGLGTQYF.

The chain employs TRBV29-1 and TRBJ1-2; D is unresolved. Germline CDR1 reads SQVTM; CDR2 reads ANQGSEA. Trimming removed 7 bases from V and 3 bases from J, with 6 bases in between. The CDR3 consists of 10 residues. In DNA, the CDR3 is TGCAGCGCGTGGGACTATGGCTACACCTTC. This translates into CSAWDYGYTF.

The table lists this clonotype with many counts. The chain joins TRBV6-2 or TRBV6-3 to TRBJ1-5; D possibly corresponds to TRBD1 (6 bases). The CDR3 totals 13 residues. With 8 bases removed from V and 6 bases from J, the gap between germline ends came to 14 bases. Germline V gene data show CDR1 as MNHEY and CDR2 as SVGEGT. The CDR3 DNA reads TGTGCCAGCTCCCCGGGGGGGCGTCAGCCCCAGCATTTT. Protein product: CASSPGGRQPQHF.

This clonotype was observed at least ten times. The J gene is TRBJ1-5, the V gene TRBV6-1; 9 positions match TRBD1. CDR1 MNHNS and CDR2 SASEGT come from the germline V gene. The CDR3 extends over 14 amino acids. The V segment lost 9 bases and the J segment 5 bases; nucleotides outside the gene matches: 8. CDR3 sequence reads: CASSRDRVDQPQHF. DNA of the CDR3: TGTGCCAGTTCCCGGGACAGGGTTGATCAGCCCCAGCATTTT.

The rearrangement joins TRBV4-3 to TRBJ2-1; tentative D call: TRBD2 (6 bases). Looked up from germline, CDR1 is LGHNA and CDR2 is YSLEER. The CDR3 spans 16 residues. Trimming took 1 base from V and 0 from J, leaving 10 bases between them. Here the CDR3 reads CASSQGRGSSYNEQFF. CDR3 coding DNA: TGCGCCAGCAGCCAAGGTCGGGGGAGCTCCTACAATGAGCAGTTCTTC.

This clonotype was seen repeatedly, ten times or more. This chain joins TRBV6-5 and TRBJ2-3, with 14 bases that match TRBD2. The DNA end is a closer match to TRBJ2-5, so the J assignment may be wrong. The CDR3 covers 15 residues. CDR1 MNHEY and CDR2 SVGAGI come from the germline V gene. In DNA, the CDR3 is TGTGCCAGCAGTTCGACTAGCGGGGGGGCGGACACCCAGTACTTC. Its protein is CASSSTSGGADTQYF.

This clonotype came up a few times. This chain connects TRBV6-1 to TRBJ2-1; no definite D call. Germline-derived CDR1 and CDR2 are MNHNS and SASEGT. V lost 7 bases to trimming and J lost 6 bases, with 19 bases between them. This CDR3 contains 15 residues. CDR3 nucleotides: TGTGCCAGCACTCGGCGAGGCTTAGGATTCAATGAGCAGTTCTTC. Amino acid sequence: CASTRRGLGFNEQFF.

The rearrangement uses TRBV28 and TRBJ2-3; D is uncertain. Trimming took 7 bases from V and 1 from J, leaving 9 bases between them. Germline-derived CDR1 and CDR2 are MDHEN and SYDVKM. There are 13 residues in the CDR3. The CDR3 DNA sequence: TGTGCCAGCACAAAGCGCCGCACAGATACGCAGTATTTT. Amino acids: CASTKRRTDTQYF.

The chain joins TRBV27 to TRBJ2-3, with 9 positions matching TRBD2. This CDR3 is built from 20 residues. Unmatched junction bases numbered 20, after V lost 2 bases and J lost 5 bases. Germline CDR1 is MNHEY and CDR2 is SMNVEV (reference sequence). The CDR3 loop reads CASSLVDGASGAPRLDTQYF. In DNA form, the CDR3 reads TGTGCCAGCAGTTTAGTAGATGGGGCTAGCGGGGCCCCCCGTCTAGATACGCAGTATTTT.

The chain combines TRBV18 with TRBJ1-1; 10 bases agree with TRBD1. This CDR3 contains 16 residues. V lost 2 bases to trimming and J lost 6 bases; unmatched junction nucleotides: 9. Germline lookup yields CDR1 KGHSH and CDR2 LQKENI. CDR3 amino acids: CASSPGTGVQGAEAFF. CDR3 DNA: TGTGCCAGCTCACCAGGGACAGGGGTACAAGGCGCTGAAGCTTTCTTT.

The chain is built from TRBV7-3 and TRBJ1-1; the D gene is possibly TRBD1 (6 bases). CDR1 and CDR2 (germline): SGHTA, FQGTGA. Trimming shortened V by 4 bases and J by 8 bases, and 14 bases separated the two germline ends. CDR3 length: 13 amino acids. CDR3 sequence: CASSSPTGREAFF. In DNA, the CDR3 is TGTGCCAGCAGCTCTCCGACAGGTCGAGAAGCTTTCTTT.

The chain uses TRBV5-1 and TRBJ1-5; the D is unclear. In germline, CDR1 is SGHRS, CDR2 YFSETQ. V lost 4 bases, J lost 7 bases, and 18 bases lay in between. The CDR3 runs to 15 residues. CDR3 in amino acids: CASSLRSGPGQPQHF. Written as DNA, the CDR3 is TGCGCCAGCAGCCTTCGGTCCGGACCGGGGCAGCCCCAGCATTTT.

There are a few counts of this clonotype. V is TRBV29-1 and J is TRBJ2-3; tentative D call: TRBD1 (6 bases). Germline V lookup: CDR1 SQVTM, CDR2 ANQGSEA. V gave up 8 bases and J gave up 2 bases, with 17 bases separating them. CDR3 length: 14 amino acids. DNA of the CDR3: TGCAGCCTACGTCCCGCAGGGGCCACAGATACGCAGTATTTT. Protein: CSLRPAGATDTQYF.

In its sample, this clonotype was seen a few times. The CDR3 spells CASRTGLSETQYF. The CDR3 region has the DNA TGTGCCAGCAGGACGGGACTATCGGAGACCCAGTACTTC. The chain combines TRBV6-2 or TRBV6-3 with TRBJ2-5; 7 bases agree with TRBD2. Trimming took 6 bases from V and 5 from J; bases not matched to a gene: 6. The CDR3 consists of 13 residues. CDR1 and CDR2 from the germline V gene are MNHEY and SVGEGT.

The chain links TRBV6-6 to TRBJ2-2; D gene unclear. CDR3 length: 13 amino acids. Trimming cost V 8 bases and J 0 bases, with 7 bases left between them. In germline, CDR1 is MNHNY, CDR2 SVGAGI (reference sequence). CDR3 in amino acids: CASGYSNTGELFF. For the CDR3, the DNA is TGTGCCAGCGGGTACTCGAACACCGGGGAGCTGTTTTTT.

This clonotype was counted between two and nine times. The V gene is TRBV18, the J gene TRBJ1-3, with 8 bases matching TRBD1. Looked up from germline, CDR1 is KGHSH and CDR2 is LQKENI. J gave up 5 bases and V 3 bases, and 3 bases lay outside the gene matches. The CDR3 length is 14 residues. The CDR3 region is CASSPDRARNTIYF. The CDR3 DNA sequence: TGTGCCAGCTCACCGGACAGGGCAAGAAACACCATATATTTT.

The rearrangement links TRBV5-1 to TRBJ1-1; D remains unclear. The CDR3 runs to 16 residues. Germline assignment: CDR1 SGHRS and CDR2 YFSETQ. The V gene lost 0 bases and the J gene lost 1 base, with 13 bases spanning the gap. The CDR3 DNA reads as TGCGCCAGCAGCTTGGTAGGGTTAGGGTCGAACACTGAAGCTTTCTTT. Translated, it gives CASSLVGLGSNTEAFF.

The CDR3: CASSWSREQYF. The CDR3 DNA reads as TGTGCCAGCAGTTGGTCTCGCGAGCAGTACTTC. The V call is TRBV6-2 or TRBV6-3, the J call TRBJ2-7; D uncertain. CDR1 is MNHEY, CDR2 SVGEGT, per germline. V was shortened by 4 bases and J by 6 bases, with 7 bases between the two germline ends. This CDR3 comprises 11 residues.

This chain joins TRBV21-1 and TRBJ1-6; the D call of TRBD1 is as the table states it, not checked on the DNA. TRBV21-1 is marked as a pseudogene. This CDR3 has 20 amino acids. The CDR3 is CASTKPFPTGAIRNNSPLHF. CDR3 DNA: TGTGCCAGCACCAAGCCTTTTCCGACAGGGGCGATTCGAAATAATTCACCCCTCCACTTT.

This clonotype was counted only a few times. This rearrangement joins TRBV14 to TRBJ1-1; TRBD1 might be the D (6 bases). Germline CDR1 and CDR2: SGHDN and FVKESK. The ends were cut back, 4 bases at V and 1 base at J, with 25 bases in the middle. This CDR3 is built from 19 residues. CDR3 coding DNA: TGTGCCAGCAGCCCGTTACTAAGGGGGGCCTTAGTCGGGAACACTGAAGCTTTCTTT. Amino acid sequence: CASSPLLRGALVGNTEAFF. The full variable domain, its missing parts supplied by reference TRBV14 and TRBJ1-1, is EAGVTQFPSHSVIEKGQTVTLRCDPISGHDNLYWYRRVMGKEIKFLLHFVKESKQDESGMPNNRFLAERTGGTYSTLKVQPAELEDSGVYFCASSPLLRGALVGNTEAFFGQGTRLTVV.

This clonotype was seen at least ten times. The chain combines TRBV5-1 with TRBJ2-5, with D uncertain. The CDR3 is 13 residues long. The germline V gene has CDR1 SGHRS and CDR2 YFSETQ. Trimming removed 0 bases from V and 5 bases from J, with 8 bases in between. Here the CDR3 DNA reads TGCGCCAGCAGCTTGGAGGAATTGGAGACCCAGTACTTC. The encoded protein is CASSLEELETQYF.

This clonotype was found many times. CDR3 in amino acids: CASSLAREGYGYTF. The CDR3 coding sequence is TGCGCCAGCAGCTTGGCCCGGGAAGGCTATGGCTACACCTTC. The chain is built from TRBV5-1 and TRBJ1-2; D remains ambiguous. The CDR3 is 14 residues long. The germline V and J ends were trimmed by 0 bases and 4 bases, with 10 bases remaining between them. The germline V gene encodes CDR1 SGHRS and CDR2 YFSETQ.

This chain links TRBV5-1 with TRBJ2-7; D gene unclear. The V gene's germline CDR1 is SGHRS and CDR2 YFSETQ. Trimming left V 4 bases short and J 2 bases short, with 13 bases between. The CDR3 covers 14 residues. The CDR3 region is CASSPVGGPYEQYF. The CDR3, as DNA: TGCGCCAGCAGCCCCGTCGGCGGTCCCTACGAGCAGTACTTC. The full variable domain, in which reference TRBV5-1 and TRBJ2-7 provide the parts outside the CDR3, is KAGVTQTPRYLIKTRGQQVTLSCSPISGHRSVSWYQQTPGQGLQFLFEYFSETQRNKGNFPGRFSGRQFSNSRSEMNVSTLELGDSALYLCASSPVGGPYEQYFGPGTRLTVT.

The chain carries TRBV5-4 and TRBJ2-5, with 10 bases lining up with TRBD1. This CDR3 spans 15 amino acids. V was clipped by 4 bases and J by 2 bases; unmatched bases: 5. The germline gives CDR1 SGHNT, CDR2 YYREEE (reference sequence). CDR3 sequence reads: CASSAGQGIQETQYF. CDR3 DNA sequence: TGTGCCAGCAGCGCGGGACAGGGGATTCAAGAGACCCAGTACTTC.